This paragraph reports one TCR beta chain. These data come from a study of blood T cell repertoires in COVID-19. Overall study context: The United States, Italy and Spain were the sources of the acute and convalescent COVID-19 samples. In each case, the material was cDNA or gDNA derived from T cells, B-cell-depleted T cells, or PBMCs.

In the study's own analysis: The authors estimated nucleated cell counts from reference gene primer amplification. Produced via immunoSEQ multiplex PCR; TCRdb's table is partial and in-frame only. The V and J calls and the clone size are those of that table, but D and trimming were determined from the DNA. Among about 220,000 clones listed, about 85% were seen once. From germline, CDR1 is SGHRS and CDR2 YFSETQ. Trimming cost V 3 bases and J 3 bases; bases outside gene matches: 7. CDR3 length: 15 amino acids. Sample: peripheral blood. The chain has TRBV5-1 and TRBJ2-3; 7 nucleotides agree with TRBD2. The TCR originated in a middle-aged man who had recovered from COVID-19. This CDR3 reads CASSSAGRETDTQYF. CDR3 DNA sequence: TGCGCCAGCAGCTCGGCGGGGCGGGAGACAGATACGCAGTATTTT.